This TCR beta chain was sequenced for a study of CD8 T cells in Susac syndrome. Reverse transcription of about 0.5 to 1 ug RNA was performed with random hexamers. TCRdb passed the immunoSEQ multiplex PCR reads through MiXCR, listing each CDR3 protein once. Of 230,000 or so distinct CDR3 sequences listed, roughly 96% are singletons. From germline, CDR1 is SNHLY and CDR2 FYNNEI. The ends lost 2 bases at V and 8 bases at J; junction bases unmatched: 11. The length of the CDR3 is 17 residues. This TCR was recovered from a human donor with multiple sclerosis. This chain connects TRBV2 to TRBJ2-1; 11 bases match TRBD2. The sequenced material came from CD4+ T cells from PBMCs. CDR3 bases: TGTGCCAGCAGTGAAAGTAGCGGGGGGGCCCTATGGGATGAGCAGTTCTTC. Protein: CASSESSGGALWDEQFF.